One and the same sample provided the 8 T cell receptor beta chains below, sequenced in a study of blood T cell repertoires in COVID-19. Clones were read by immunoSEQ multiplex PCR, and TCRdb kept only the in-frame ones, dropping some. The sample shows about 73,000 clones, over 80% of them seen only once. Material: peripheral blood. The origin of the receptors is a man older than 75 with active or convalescent COVID-19.

The chain combines TRBV9 with TRBJ1-6; D perhaps matches TRBD1 (6 bases). The length of the CDR3 is 14 residues. V lost 3 bases to trimming and J lost 9 bases, with 13 bases between them. CDR1 is SGDLS and CDR2 is YYNGEE in the germline V gene. The DNA for the CDR3 is TGTGCCAGCAGCGAGAGGACAGTAGGTTCACCCCTCCACTTT. This codes for CASSERTVGSPLHF.

This clone was counted a few times. The chain links TRBV2 to TRBJ2-3; TRBD1 matches at 7 bases. V trimming: 6 bases; J trimming: 1 base; junction bases outside the gene matches: 10. Germline V gene sequence: CDR1 SNHLY, CDR2 FYNNEI. This CDR3 comprises 16 residues. The CDR3 DNA sequence: TGTGCCAGCAGCCAAGCAGGGGGTAGGGGCACAGATACGCAGTATTTT. The encoded protein is CASSQAGGRGTDTQYF.

This chain uses TRBV4-2 with TRBJ1-1; D gene unclear. This CDR3 has 13 residues. Trimming removed 0 bases from V and 4 bases from J, with 6 bases in between. Germline CDR1 LGHNA, CDR2 YNFKEQ. As DNA, the CDR3 is TGTGCCAGCAGCCAAGATCCGTTCACTGAAGCTTTCTTT. Amino acid sequence: CASSQDPFTEAFF.

This chain connects TRBV5-1 to TRBJ2-2; 7 nucleotides align to TRBD1. Per the germline V gene, CDR1 is SGHRS and CDR2 is YFSETQ. J gave up 2 bases and V 4 bases, and 8 bases lay outside the gene matches. The CDR3 has 16 residues. DNA of the CDR3: TGCGCCAGCAGCCTAAGACAGGGACCAAACACCGGGGAGCTGTTTTTT. Protein: CASSLRQGPNTGELFF.

The V and J genes are TRBV7-8 and TRBJ2-5, with TRBD1 matching 7 bases. Trimming removed 5 bases from V and 6 bases from J; junction bases left unmatched: 6. Germline V gene data show CDR1 as SGHVS and CDR2 as FQNEAQ. This CDR3 is 13 amino acids long. CDR3 in DNA: TGTGCCAGCAGCAGAGACAGGGTGCAGACCCAGTACTTC. Translating gives CASSRDRVQTQYF.

The chain uses TRBV27 and TRBJ1-2; 8 bases fit TRBD1. V was pared by 2 bases and J by 5 bases, with 4 bases of the junction left unmatched. CDR3 length equals 14 residues. The germline gives CDR1 MNHEY, CDR2 SMNVEV (reference sequence). In DNA, the CDR3 is TGTGCCAGCAGTTTAAACGGACAGGGTTATGGCTACACCTTC. Its translation is CASSLNGQGYGYTF.

The CDR3: CASSLGAGSDNQPQHF. The CDR3 DNA reads TGCGCCAGCAGCTTGGGGGCAGGAAGTGACAATCAGCCCCAGCATTTT. The V call is TRBV5-1, the J call TRBJ1-5; D unclear. This CDR3 region has 16 residues. Germline CDR1 and CDR2: SGHRS and YFSETQ. Trimming took off 0 bases at V and 3 bases at J, with 13 bases between the two ends. Filled out from reference TRBV5-1 and TRBJ1-5, the complete variable domain reads KAGVTQTPRYLIKTRGQQVTLSCSPISGHRSVSWYQQTPGQGLQFLFEYFSETQRNKGNFPGRFSGRQFSNSRSEMNVSTLELGDSALYLCASSLGAGSDNQPQHFGDGTRLSIL.

This chain connects TRBV5-4 to TRBJ1-1; perhaps TRBD1 as D (6 bases). CDR1 is SGHNT, CDR2 YYREEE, per germline (reference sequence). The CDR3 consists of 14 residues. The germline V and J ends were trimmed by 0 bases and 4 bases, with 10 bases remaining between them. DNA for the CDR3: TGTGCCAGCAGCTTGGCAGGGGTTGGCACTGAAGCTTTCTTT. This encodes CASSLAGVGTEAFF. Combining the CDR3 with reference TRBV5-4 and TRBJ1-1 gives the whole variable domain ETGVTQSPTHLIKTRGQQVTLRCSSQSGHNTVSWYQQALGQGPQFIFQYYREEENGRGNFPPRFSGLQFPNYSSELNVNALELDDSALYLCASSLAGVGTEAFFGQGTRLTVV.